This TCR beta chain derives from a study of control samples from healthy donors and cancer patients. The CDR3 consists of 13 residues. Per the germline V gene, CDR1 is SNHLY and CDR2 is FYNNEI. The V gene lost 0 bases and the J gene lost 1 base, with 3 bases spanning the gap. Repertoires were generated with immunoSEQ multiplex PCR, while TCRdb's copy carries only in-frame clones and drops some. This table holds about 100,000 clones, 90% to 95% found once. The chain employs TRBV2 and TRBJ1-1; D gene unclear. Sequencing was done on a sample of blood. The sequence derives from a young man in good health. In DNA form, the CDR3 reads TGTGCCAGCAGTGAAGCAGAGAACACTGAAGCTTTCTTT. Protein: CASSEAENTEAFF.